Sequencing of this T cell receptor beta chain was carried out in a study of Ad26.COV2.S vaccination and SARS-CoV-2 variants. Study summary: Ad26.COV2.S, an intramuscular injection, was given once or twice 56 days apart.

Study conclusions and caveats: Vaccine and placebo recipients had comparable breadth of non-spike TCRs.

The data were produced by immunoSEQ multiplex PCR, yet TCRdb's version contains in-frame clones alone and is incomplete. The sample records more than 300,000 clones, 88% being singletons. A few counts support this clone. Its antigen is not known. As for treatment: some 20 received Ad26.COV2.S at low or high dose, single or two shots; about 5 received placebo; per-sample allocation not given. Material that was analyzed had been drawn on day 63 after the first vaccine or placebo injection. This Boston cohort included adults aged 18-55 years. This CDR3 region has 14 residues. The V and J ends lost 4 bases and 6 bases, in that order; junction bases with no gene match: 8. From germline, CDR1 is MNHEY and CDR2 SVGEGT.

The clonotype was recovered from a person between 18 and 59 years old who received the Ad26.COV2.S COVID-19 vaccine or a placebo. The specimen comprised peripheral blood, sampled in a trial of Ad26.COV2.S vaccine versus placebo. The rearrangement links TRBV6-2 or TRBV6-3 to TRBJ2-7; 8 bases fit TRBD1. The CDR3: CASSSDRVLTEQYF. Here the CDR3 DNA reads TGTGCCAGCAGTTCGGACAGGGTTTTAACCGAGCAGTACTTC.